This TCR beta chain was captured by sequencing in a study of control samples from healthy donors and cancer patients. Using immunoSEQ multiplex PCR, the repertoire was profiled, and TCRdb retains in-frame clones only, with some absent. The repertoire holds around 80,000 clones, with about 88% as singletons. The germline CDR1 and CDR2 sequences are SGHNT and YYREEE (reference sequence). The CDR3 consists of 15 residues. Trimming shortened V by 1 base and J by 1 base, and 6 bases separated the two germline ends. This clone was recorded once. This chain links TRBV5-4 with TRBJ2-6; D gene uncertain. Sequenced input: blood. This TCR came from a woman in her 50s in good health. DNA for the CDR3: TGTGCCAGCAGCTTGCCGCAATCTGGGGCCAACGTCCTGACTTTC. It encodes CASSLPQSGANVLTF.